A single sample gave rise to the 21 T cell receptor beta chains below, sequenced in a study of shared clonotypes between healthy human individuals. Assay used: immunoSEQ multiplex PCR; TCRdb lists only in-frame clones, some missing. The sample shows some 2,500,000 clones, roughly 93% of them seen only once. What was sequenced was naive CD4+ T cells from PBMCs. Documented subset: CD45RA+ positively selected. The receptor source for this set is a man between 18 and 29 years old in good health. Some clones in this sample may be carry-over from other donors' samples.

This clone was seen a handful of times. Here the CDR3 DNA reads TGTGCCAGCGCGGGACGGTTCACTGAAGCTTTCTTT. Its translation: CASAGRFTEAFF. V is TRBV25-1 and J is TRBJ1-1, with D perhaps TRBD1 (5 bases). CDR1 and CDR2 (germline): MGHDK, SYGVNS. Trimming cost V 8 bases and J 4 bases, with 11 bases left between them. The CDR3 runs to 12 residues.

The genes are TRBV6-5 and TRBJ2-6; D ambiguous. The CDR3 extends over 15 amino acids. Trimming took 5 bases from V and 1 from J, leaving 9 bases between them. Looked up from germline, CDR1 is MNHEY and CDR2 is SVGAGI. CDR3 sequence: CASSQDGSGANVLTF. CDR3 bases: TGTGCCAGCAGTCAAGACGGATCTGGGGCCAACGTCCTGACTTTC.

The chain carries TRBV5-1 and TRBJ2-7; D is possibly TRBD1 or TRBD2 (5 bases each). Germline V lookup: CDR1 SGHRS, CDR2 YFSETQ. The CDR3 has 16 amino acids. V lost 2 bases to trimming and J lost 0 bases, with 15 bases between them. CDR3 sequence: CASSLTITGTSYEQYF. The CDR3 nucleotides read TGCGCCAGCAGCTTAACAATTACCGGGACCTCCTACGAGCAGTACTTC.

CDR3 amino acids: CASSLRTYNEQFF. CDR3 in DNA: TGTGCCAGCAGCTTACGTACCTACAATGAGCAGTTCTTC. The chain has TRBV5-8 and TRBJ2-1, with no clear D. Germline CDR1 SGHTS, CDR2 YDEGEE. V lost 2 bases and J lost 2, with 5 bases in between. The CDR3 extends over 13 amino acids. Looking up the rest from reference TRBV5-8 and TRBJ2-1 gives the full variable domain: EAGVTQSPTHLIKTRGQQATLRCSPISGHTSVYWYQQALGLGLQFLLWYDEGEERNRGNFPPRFSGRQFPNYSSELNVNALELEDSALYLCASSLRTYNEQFFGPGTRLTVL.

The rearrangement links TRBV7-9 to TRBJ2-5; possibly TRBD1 or TRBD2 for D (5 bases each). The CDR3 is made up of 14 amino acids. Germline V gene sequence: CDR1 SEHNR, CDR2 FQNEAQ (reference sequence). The V and J ends lost 5 bases and 4 bases respectively, with 14 bases between them. This chain's CDR3 is CASSPREGRETQYF. CDR3 nucleotide sequence: TGTGCCAGCAGCCCCCGCGAGGGGCGAGAGACCCAGTACTTC.

The chain recombines TRBV29-1 with TRBJ1-2; 8 bases map to TRBD1. CDR3 length: 15 residues. Per germline, CDR1 SQVTM and CDR2 ANQGSEA. V shed 3 bases and J 0 bases; nucleotides not matched to a gene: 6. The CDR3 nucleotides are TGCAGCGTTGACAGGACAGGGCCAACTAACTATGGCTACACCTTC. This translates into CSVDRTGPTNYGYTF.

This chain connects TRBV2 to TRBJ2-5; TRBD2 aligns across 9 bases. This CDR3 region has 14 residues. From germline, CDR1 is SNHLY and CDR2 FYNNEI. V dropped 9 bases and J dropped 5; count of bases not matched to a gene: 10. The CDR3 loop reads CARGGSGSRETQYF. The CDR3 coding sequence is TGTGCCAGAGGGGGTAGCGGGAGTCGGGAGACCCAGTACTTC.

This chain joins TRBV5-1 and TRBJ1-5, with D perhaps TRBD1 (5 bases). The CDR3 length is 15 residues. V lost 0 bases, J lost 3 bases, and 10 bases lay in between. Germline assignment: CDR1 SGHRS and CDR2 YFSETQ. The CDR3 protein is CASSLAGQINQPQHF. CDR3 DNA: TGCGCCAGCAGCTTGGCGGGGCAGATCAATCAGCCCCAGCATTTT.

V gene TRBV11-3 combines with J gene TRBJ2-5; 9 bases line up with TRBD1. V shed 8 bases, J shed 5 bases, and the junction held 9 bases outside the gene matches. Per the germline V gene, CDR1 is SGHNT and CDR2 is YENEEA. The length of the CDR3 is 14 residues. CDR3 amino acids: CASGPGQGSETQYF. The CDR3 DNA follows: TGTGCCAGCGGCCCGGGACAGGGCTCTGAGACCCAGTACTTC.

The V gene is TRBV20-1, the J gene TRBJ2-5; D gene ambiguous. The CDR3 extends over 10 amino acids. Germline values: CDR1 DFQATT, CDR2 SNEGSKA (reference sequence). The ends were cut back, 0 bases at V and 7 bases at J, with 3 bases in the middle. The CDR3 here is CSAREGTQYF. The CDR3 bases are TGCAGTGCTAGAGAGGGGACCCAGTACTTC.

Note on this clone: One junction end does not reproduce the germline sequence, and a read error may be involved. The CDR3 nucleotides read TGTGCCAGCACCTTAGGCCCGGGGTTGGCTGAAGCTTTCTTT. As protein: CASTLGPGLAEAFF. The V call is TRBV11-2, the J call TRBJ1-1, with D hard to call. Germline V lookup: CDR1 SGHAT, CDR2 FQNNGV. The CDR3 is 14 amino acids.

V usage is TRBV7-6 and J usage is TRBJ2-1, with 9 positions matching TRBD2. CDR1 is SGHVS and CDR2 is FNYEAQ in the germline V gene. The CDR3 runs 16 residues. V trimming: 3 bases; J trimming: 6 bases; junction bases outside the gene matches: 9. Written as DNA, the CDR3 is TGTGCCAGCAGCTTTGCCCCGGGACTAGCAGGCAATGAGCAGTTCTTC. Residues: CASSFAPGLAGNEQFF.

This chain links TRBV30 with TRBJ2-1; possibly TRBD2 for D (6 bases). Trimming left V 4 bases short and J 0 bases short, with 10 bases between. Per the germline V gene, CDR1 is GTSNPN and CDR2 is SVGIG (reference sequence). CDR3 length: 14 residues. Here the CDR3 DNA reads TGTGCCTGGACGGCGGGGAGCTCCTACAATGAGCAGTTCTTC. This codes for CAWTAGSSYNEQFF.

Remarks on this clone: Distinct nucleotide sequences in the sample also encode this CDR3. V and J are TRBV5-1 and TRBJ2-5; tentative D call: TRBD2 (6 bases). Germline loops: CDR1 SGHRS, CDR2 YFSETQ. There are 14 residues in the CDR3. Trimming stripped 4 bases from V and 4 bases from J, with 14 bases between. Here the CDR3 reads CASSLDGTSETQYF. Here the CDR3 DNA reads TGCGCCAGCAGCCTCGACGGGACTTCAGAGACCCAGTACTTC. Combining the CDR3 with reference TRBV5-1 and TRBJ2-5 gives the whole variable domain KAGVTQTPRYLIKTRGQQVTLSCSPISGHRSVSWYQQTPGQGLQFLFEYFSETQRNKGNFPGRFSGRQFSNSRSEMNVSTLELGDSALYLCASSLDGTSETQYFGPGTRLLVL.

This chain joins TRBV7-9 and TRBJ1-2; a weak D match, TRBD1 (6 bases). V was cut by 4 bases and J by 8 bases, with 26 bases left in between. The CDR3 consists of 17 residues. Looked up from germline, CDR1 is SEHNR and CDR2 is FQNEAQ (reference sequence). The CDR3 protein is CASSSPPGGGVMVGYTF. The CDR3 bases are TGTGCCAGCAGCTCCCCTCCGGGGGGCGGCGTTATGGTAGGCTACACCTTC.

This chain uses TRBV5-5 with TRBJ1-5; no firm D call. The V gene's germline CDR1 is SGHKS and CDR2 YYEKEE (reference sequence). The CDR3 has 16 amino acids. With 0 bases removed from V and 1 base from J, the gap between germline ends came to 11 bases. The CDR3 spells CASSLEGAGSNQPQHF. As DNA, the CDR3 is TGTGCCAGCAGCTTGGAAGGCGCTGGGAGCAATCAGCCCCAGCATTTT.

The V call is TRBV7-2, the J call TRBJ2-5, with D tentatively TRBD2 (5 bases). V was trimmed by 2 bases and J by 1 base, leaving 20 bases between them. CDR1 is SGHTA and CDR2 is FQGNSA in the germline V gene. This CDR3 spans 18 amino acids. CDR3 DNA: TGTGCCAGCAGCTTAATCTTTGGGCTATTAGGAGGCCAAGAGACCCAGTACTTC. Translating gives CASSLIFGLLGGQETQYF.

Regarding this clone: Within the sample, other DNA sequences also encode this same CDR3. The chain combines TRBV9 with TRBJ1-1; perhaps TRBD1 as D (5 bases). Germline CDR1 is SGDLS and CDR2 is YYNGEE. Trimming took 2 bases from V and 4 from J, leaving 12 bases between them. CDR3 size: 14 residues. Here the CDR3 DNA reads TGTGCCAGCAGCGTTACCGGGGCTAGCACTGAAGCTTTCTTT. Its translation: CASSVTGASTEAFF.

V and J are TRBV28 and TRBJ2-7; 12 nucleotides match TRBD1. The CDR3 loop spans 15 amino acids. J was trimmed by 5 bases and V by 5 bases; bases with no gene match: 7. Germline V lookup: CDR1 MDHEN, CDR2 SYDVKM. The CDR3 region is CASSPPGTGGDEQYF. For the CDR3, the DNA is TGTGCCAGCAGTCCTCCCGGGACAGGGGGCGACGAGCAGTACTTC.

This CDR3 reads CASSLDPGRAETQYF. The CDR3 nucleotides read TGTGCCAGCAGCTTAGATCCAGGCAGGGCAGAGACCCAGTACTTC. The J gene is TRBJ2-5, the V gene TRBV11-2; the D gene is possibly TRBD1 (5 bases). V was trimmed by 0 bases and J by 4 bases, leaving 12 bases between them. Germline CDR1 is SGHAT and CDR2 is FQNNGV. The CDR3 runs 15 residues.

V usage is TRBV28 and J usage is TRBJ1-2; TRBD1 agrees at 8 bases. Germline assignment: CDR1 MDHEN and CDR2 SYDVKM. Trimming cost V 2 bases and J 12 bases; bases outside gene matches: 11. The CDR3 consists of 14 residues. Here the CDR3 DNA reads TGTGCCAGCAGTTTACAGGGGGCGGCTGAAGGCCACACCTTC. Translating gives CASSLQGAAEGHTF.